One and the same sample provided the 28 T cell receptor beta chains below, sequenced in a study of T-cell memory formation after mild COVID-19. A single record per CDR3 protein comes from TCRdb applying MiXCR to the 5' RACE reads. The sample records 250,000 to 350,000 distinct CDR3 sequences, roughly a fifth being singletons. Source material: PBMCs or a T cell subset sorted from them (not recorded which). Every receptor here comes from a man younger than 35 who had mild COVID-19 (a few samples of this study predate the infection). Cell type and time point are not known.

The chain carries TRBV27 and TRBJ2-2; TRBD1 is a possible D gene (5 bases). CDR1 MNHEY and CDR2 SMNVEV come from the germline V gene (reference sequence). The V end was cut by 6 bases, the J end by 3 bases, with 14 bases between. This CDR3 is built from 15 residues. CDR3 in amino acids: CASSWVGQDTGELFF. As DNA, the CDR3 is TGTGCCAGCAGCTGGGTGGGGCAGGACACCGGGGAGCTGTTTTTT.

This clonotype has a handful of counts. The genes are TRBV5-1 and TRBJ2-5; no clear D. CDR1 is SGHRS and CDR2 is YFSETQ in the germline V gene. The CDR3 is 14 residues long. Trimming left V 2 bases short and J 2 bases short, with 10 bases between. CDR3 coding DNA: TGCGCCAGCAGCTTCTCGTTCGGGCAAGAGACCCAGTACTTC. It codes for CASSFSFGQETQYF. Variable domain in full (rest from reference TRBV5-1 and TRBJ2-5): KAGVTQTPRYLIKTRGQQVTLSCSPISGHRSVSWYQQTPGQGLQFLFEYFSETQRNKGNFPGRFSGRQFSNSRSEMNVSTLELGDSALYLCASSFSFGQETQYFGPGTRLLVL.

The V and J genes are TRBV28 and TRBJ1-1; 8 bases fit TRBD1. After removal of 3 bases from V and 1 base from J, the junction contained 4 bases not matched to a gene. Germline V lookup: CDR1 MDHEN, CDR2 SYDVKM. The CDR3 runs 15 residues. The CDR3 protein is CASSLTGVRNTEAFF. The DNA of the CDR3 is TGTGCCAGCAGTTTGACAGGGGTCAGGAACACTGAAGCTTTCTTT.

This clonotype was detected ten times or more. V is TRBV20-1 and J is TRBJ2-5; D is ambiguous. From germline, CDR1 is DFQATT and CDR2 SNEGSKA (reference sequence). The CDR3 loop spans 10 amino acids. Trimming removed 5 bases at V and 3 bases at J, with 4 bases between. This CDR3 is CSASKETQYF. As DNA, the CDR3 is TGCAGTGCTTCCAAAGAGACCCAGTACTTC.

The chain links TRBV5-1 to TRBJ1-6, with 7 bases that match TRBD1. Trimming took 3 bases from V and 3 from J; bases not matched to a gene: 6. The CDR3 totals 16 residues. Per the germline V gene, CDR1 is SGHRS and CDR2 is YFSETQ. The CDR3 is CASSSLGTDYNSPLHF. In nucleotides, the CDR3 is TGCGCCAGCAGCTCCCTCGGGACAGACTATAATTCACCCCTCCACTTT.

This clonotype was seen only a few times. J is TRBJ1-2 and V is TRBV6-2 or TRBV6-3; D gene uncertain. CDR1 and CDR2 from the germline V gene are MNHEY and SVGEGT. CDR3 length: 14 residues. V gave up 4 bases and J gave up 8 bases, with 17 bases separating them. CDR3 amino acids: CASSSPASFIGYTF. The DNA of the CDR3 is TGTGCCAGCAGTTCACCAGCCTCCTTTATAGGCTACACCTTC.

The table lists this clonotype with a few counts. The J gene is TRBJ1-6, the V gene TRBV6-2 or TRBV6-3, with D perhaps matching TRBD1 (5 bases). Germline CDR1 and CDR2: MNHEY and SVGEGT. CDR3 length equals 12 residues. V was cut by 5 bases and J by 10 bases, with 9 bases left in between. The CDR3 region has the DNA TGTGCCAGCAGTGAGGGGAGATCACCCCTCCACTTT. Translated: CASSEGRSPLHF.

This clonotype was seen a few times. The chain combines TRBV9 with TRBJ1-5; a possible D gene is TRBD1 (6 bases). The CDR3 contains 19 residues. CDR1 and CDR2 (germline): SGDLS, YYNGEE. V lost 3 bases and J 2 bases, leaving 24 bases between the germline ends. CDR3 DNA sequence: TGTGCCAGCAGCGAGAGAAACAGGGAACCCAAGGTCGGCAATCAGCCCCAGCATTTT. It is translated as CASSERNREPKVGNQPQHF.

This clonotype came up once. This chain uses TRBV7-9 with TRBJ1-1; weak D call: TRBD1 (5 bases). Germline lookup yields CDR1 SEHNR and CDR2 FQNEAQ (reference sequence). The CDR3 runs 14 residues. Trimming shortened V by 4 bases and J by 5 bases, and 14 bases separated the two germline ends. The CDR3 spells CASSSWGEGTEAFF. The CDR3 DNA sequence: TGTGCCAGCAGCTCCTGGGGGGAGGGTACTGAAGCTTTCTTT.

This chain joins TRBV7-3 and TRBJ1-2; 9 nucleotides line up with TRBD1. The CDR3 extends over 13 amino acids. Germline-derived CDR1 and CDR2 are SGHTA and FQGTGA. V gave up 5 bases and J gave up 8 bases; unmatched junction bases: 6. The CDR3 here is CASSRGQGEGYTF. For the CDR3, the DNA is TGTGCCAGCAGCCGGGGACAGGGAGAGGGCTACACCTTC.

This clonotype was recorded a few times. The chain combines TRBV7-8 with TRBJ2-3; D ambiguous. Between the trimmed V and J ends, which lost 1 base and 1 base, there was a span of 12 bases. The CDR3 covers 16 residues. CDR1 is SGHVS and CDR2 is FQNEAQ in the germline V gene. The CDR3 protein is CASSLVPRTRTDTQYF. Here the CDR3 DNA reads TGTGCCAGCAGCTTAGTTCCCCGAACCCGCACAGATACGCAGTATTTT.

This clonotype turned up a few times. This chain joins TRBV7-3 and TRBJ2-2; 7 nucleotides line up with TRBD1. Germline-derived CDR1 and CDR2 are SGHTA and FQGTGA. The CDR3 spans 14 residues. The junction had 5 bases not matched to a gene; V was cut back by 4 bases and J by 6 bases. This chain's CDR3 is CASSSQGVSGELFF. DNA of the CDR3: TGTGCCAGCAGCTCGCAGGGGGTGTCCGGGGAGCTGTTTTTT.

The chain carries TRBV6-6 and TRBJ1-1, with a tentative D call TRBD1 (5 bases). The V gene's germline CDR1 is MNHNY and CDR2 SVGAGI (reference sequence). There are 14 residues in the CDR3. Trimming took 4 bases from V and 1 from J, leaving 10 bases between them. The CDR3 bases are TGTGCCAGCAGTTCGCCCAGGGAGAACACTGAAGCTTTCTTT. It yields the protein CASSSPRENTEAFF.

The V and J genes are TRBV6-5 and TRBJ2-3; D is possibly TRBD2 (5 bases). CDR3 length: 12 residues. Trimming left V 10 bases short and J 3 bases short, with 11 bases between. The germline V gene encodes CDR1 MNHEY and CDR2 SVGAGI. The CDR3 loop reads CATTSGTDTQYF. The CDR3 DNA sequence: TGTGCCACCACCTCGGGGACAGATACGCAGTATTTT.

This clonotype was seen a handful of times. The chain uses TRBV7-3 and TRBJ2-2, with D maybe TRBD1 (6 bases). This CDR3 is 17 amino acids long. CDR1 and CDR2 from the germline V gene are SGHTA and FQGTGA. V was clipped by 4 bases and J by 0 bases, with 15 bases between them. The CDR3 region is CASSSTRDNANTGELFF. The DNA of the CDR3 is TGTGCCAGCAGCTCTACCCGGGACAACGCGAACACCGGGGAGCTGTTTTTT. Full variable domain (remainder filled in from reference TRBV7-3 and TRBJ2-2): GAGVSQTPSNKVTEKGKYVELRCDPISGHTALYWYRQSLGQGPEFLIYFQGTGAADDSGLPNDRFFAVRPEGSVSTLKIQRTERGDSAVYLCASSSTRDNANTGELFFGEGSRLTVL.

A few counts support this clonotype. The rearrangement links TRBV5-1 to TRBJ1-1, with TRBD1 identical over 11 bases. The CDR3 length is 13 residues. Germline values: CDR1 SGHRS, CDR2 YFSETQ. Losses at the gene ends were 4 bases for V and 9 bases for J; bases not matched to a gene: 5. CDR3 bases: TGCGCCAGCAGCCTATGGACAGGGGGCAAAGCTTTCTTT. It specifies CASSLWTGGKAFF.

This CDR3 reads CASSRDPYNEQFF. CDR3 DNA sequence: TGTGCCAGTAGCCGAGACCCTTACAATGAGCAGTTCTTC. The chain combines TRBV19 with TRBJ2-1, with D hard to call. The CDR3 runs 13 residues. CDR1 is LNHDA and CDR2 is SQIVND in the germline V gene (reference sequence). The V end lost 6 bases, the J end lost 4 bases, and 10 bases lay between the germline ends.

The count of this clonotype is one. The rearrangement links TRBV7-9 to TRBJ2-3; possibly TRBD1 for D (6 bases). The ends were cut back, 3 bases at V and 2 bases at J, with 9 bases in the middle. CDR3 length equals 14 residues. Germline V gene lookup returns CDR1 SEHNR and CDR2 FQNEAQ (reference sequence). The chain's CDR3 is CASSFTGPTDTQYF. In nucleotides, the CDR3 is TGTGCCAGCAGCTTTACAGGGCCCACAGATACGCAGTATTTT.

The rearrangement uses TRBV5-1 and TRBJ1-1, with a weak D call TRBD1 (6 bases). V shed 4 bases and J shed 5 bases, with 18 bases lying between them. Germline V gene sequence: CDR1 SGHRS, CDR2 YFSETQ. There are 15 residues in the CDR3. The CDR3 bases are TGCGCCAGCAGCGGGGGGACACCTGGGGGTACTGAAGCTTTCTTT. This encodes CASSGGTPGGTEAFF.

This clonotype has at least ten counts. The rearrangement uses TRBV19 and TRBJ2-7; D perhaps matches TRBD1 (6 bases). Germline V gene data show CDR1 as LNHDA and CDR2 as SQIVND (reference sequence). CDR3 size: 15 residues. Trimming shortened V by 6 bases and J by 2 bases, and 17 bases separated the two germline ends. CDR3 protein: CASRTDSQLTYEQYF. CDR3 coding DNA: TGTGCCAGTAGAACGGACAGCCAACTTACCTACGAGCAGTACTTC.

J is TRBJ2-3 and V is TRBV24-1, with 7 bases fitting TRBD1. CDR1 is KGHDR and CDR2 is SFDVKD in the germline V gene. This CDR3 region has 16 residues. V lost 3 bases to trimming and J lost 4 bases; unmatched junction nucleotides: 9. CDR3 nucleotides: TGTGCCACCAGTGATCCCACAGGGGCGATCCCAGATACGCAGTATTTT. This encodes CATSDPTGAIPDTQYF.

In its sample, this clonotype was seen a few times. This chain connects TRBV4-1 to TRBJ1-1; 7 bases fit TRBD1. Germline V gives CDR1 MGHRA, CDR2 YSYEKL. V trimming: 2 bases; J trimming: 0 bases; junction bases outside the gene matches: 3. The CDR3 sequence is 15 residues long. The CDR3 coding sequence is TGCGCCAGCAGCCAACGGGACAGTTTGAACACTGAAGCTTTCTTT. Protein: CASSQRDSLNTEAFF.

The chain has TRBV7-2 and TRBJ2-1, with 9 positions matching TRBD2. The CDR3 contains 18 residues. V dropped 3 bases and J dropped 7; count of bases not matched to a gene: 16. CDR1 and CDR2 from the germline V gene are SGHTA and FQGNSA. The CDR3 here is CASSFPASAGGLWNEQFF. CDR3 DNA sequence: TGTGCCAGCAGCTTCCCCGCTTCCGCGGGGGGGCTGTGGAATGAGCAGTTCTTC.

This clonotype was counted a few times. DNA for the CDR3: TGTGCCAGCAGTTCGTCAGGGTGGGGCGGGGAGCTGTTTTTT. Its translation: CASSSSGWGGELFF. The V call is TRBV28, the J call TRBJ2-2; D may be TRBD1 (5 bases). V lost 4 bases to trimming and J lost 7 bases, with 13 bases between them. From germline, CDR1 is MDHEN and CDR2 SYDVKM. This CDR3 contains 14 residues.

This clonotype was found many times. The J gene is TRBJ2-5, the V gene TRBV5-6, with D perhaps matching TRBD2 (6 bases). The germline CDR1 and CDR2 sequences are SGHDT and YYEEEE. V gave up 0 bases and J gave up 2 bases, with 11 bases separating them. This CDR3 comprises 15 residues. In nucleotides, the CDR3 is TGTGCCAGCAGCTTGGCCGGGGGAACACAAGAGACCCAGTACTTC. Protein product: CASSLAGGTQETQYF.

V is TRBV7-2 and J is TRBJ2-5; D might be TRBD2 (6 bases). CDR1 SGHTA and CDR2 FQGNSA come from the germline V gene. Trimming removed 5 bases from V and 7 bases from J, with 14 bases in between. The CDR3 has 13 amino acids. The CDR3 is CASSPRGLGTQYF. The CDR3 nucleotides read TGTGCCAGCAGCCCGCGGGGCTTAGGGACCCAGTACTTC.

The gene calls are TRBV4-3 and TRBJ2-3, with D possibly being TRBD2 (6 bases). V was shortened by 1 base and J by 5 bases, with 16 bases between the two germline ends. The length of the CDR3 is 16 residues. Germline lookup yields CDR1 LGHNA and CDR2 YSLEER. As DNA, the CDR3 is TGCGCCAGCAGCCAAGCTTGGCGGGGTCAGGGAGATACGCAGTATTTT. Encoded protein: CASSQAWRGQGDTQYF.

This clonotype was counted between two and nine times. The CDR3 protein is CASSPLTTGNTIYF. The CDR3 nucleotides read TGTGCCAGCTCACCGTTAACCACTGGAAACACCATATATTTT. The chain joins TRBV18 to TRBJ1-3; D uncertain. CDR1 is KGHSH and CDR2 is LQKENI in the germline V gene. V lost 3 bases to trimming and J lost 2 bases, with 8 bases between them. The CDR3 is 14 amino acids.